This T cell receptor (beta chain) is drawn from a study of T-cell reconstitution after alpha-beta-depleted transplantation in children. This clonotype came up many times. Germline V CDR1 and CDR2: MNHNS, SASEGT. The length of the CDR3 is 13 residues. Trimming removed 8 bases from V and 0 bases from J, with 5 bases in between. Preparation of the TCRbeta library was carried out with unique molecular identifiers. TCRdb redid the calling of the PCR reads with MiXCR, one entry per CDR3 protein. The profile covers 200,000 to 250,000 distinct CDR3 sequences, with approximately 11% appearing a single time and 28% taken by the ten largest.

The material was PBMCs, obtained before TCRalphabeta/CD19-depleted stem cell transplant. The origin of this receptor is a child under two years old with acute myeloid leukemia, due to receive a stem cell transplant. The V gene is TRBV6-1, the J gene TRBJ2-6, with D possibly being TRBD1 (5 bases). The CDR3 sequence is CASDSSGANVLTF. Written as DNA, the CDR3 is TGTGCCAGCGACAGCTCTGGGGCCAACGTCCTGACTTTC.